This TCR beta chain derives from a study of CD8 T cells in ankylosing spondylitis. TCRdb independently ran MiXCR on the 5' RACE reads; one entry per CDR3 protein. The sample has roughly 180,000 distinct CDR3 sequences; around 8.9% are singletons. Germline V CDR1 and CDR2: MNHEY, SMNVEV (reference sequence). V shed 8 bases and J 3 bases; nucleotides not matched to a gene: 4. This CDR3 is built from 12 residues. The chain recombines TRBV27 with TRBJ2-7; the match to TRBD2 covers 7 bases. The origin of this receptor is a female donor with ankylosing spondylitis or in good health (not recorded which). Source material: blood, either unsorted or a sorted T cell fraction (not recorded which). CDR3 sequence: CASWGGVYEQYF. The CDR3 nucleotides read TGTGCCAGCTGGGGGGGGGTCTACGAGCAGTACTTC.